These T cell receptor beta chains were read from a single sample in a study of cytomegalovirus exposure and HLA in healthy donors. Repertoires were generated with immunoSEQ multiplex PCR, while TCRdb's copy carries only in-frame clones and drops some. The sample includes some 170,000 clones, under 85% of them seen just once. The specimen was PBMCs. The receptor source for this set is a human donor in good health. Both conserved end residues are part of each CDR3. The order of the fields is V gene, D gene, clone size, J gene, CDR3 DNA, CDR3 protein. A D gene is named only where the DNA matches it firmly. Expanded clones get a size class; other rows say once, few or many, or leave the size out.

V: TRBV5-1; D: TRBD1; size: NA; J: TRBJ2-5; DNA: TGCGCCAGCAGCTTGTATGGCGGACAGGGGGCTGGAGAGACCCAGTACTTC; CDR3: CASSLYGGQGAGETQYF
V: TRBV19; D: NA; size: NA; J: TRBJ2-5; DNA: TGTGCCAGCGGGGAATCGGCGGAGACCCAGTACTTC; CDR3: CASGESAETQYF
V: TRBV10-2; D: NA; size: NA; J: TRBJ1-4; DNA: TGCGCCAGCACCGATCGGGGGGAAGTCAATGAAAAACTGTTTTTT; CDR3: CASTDRGEVNEKLFF
V: TRBV15; D: NA; size: NA; J: TRBJ2-2; DNA: TGTGCCACCAGCAGAGACAGGGGGAACACCGGGGAGCTGTTTTTT; CDR3: CATSRDRGNTGELFF
V: TRBV10-3; D: TRBD2; size: NA; J: TRBJ2-1; DNA: TGTGCCATCACTATCGGGACTAGCGGGGGGCGTGAGCAGTTCTTC; CDR3: CAITIGTSGGREQFF
V: TRBV19; D: NA; size: NA; J: TRBJ1-3; DNA: TGTGCCAGTAGTATGACAGGCGGAGGACTTGGAAACACCATATATTTT; CDR3: CASSMTGGGLGNTIYF
V: TRBV7-9; D: TRBD1; size: few; J: TRBJ1-5; DNA: TGTGCCAGCAGCCTGGGACAGGGGCATATGGTCAATCAGCCCCAGCATTTT; CDR3: CASSLGQGHMVNQPQHF
V: TRBV5-4; D: TRBD2; size: NA; J: TRBJ2-4; DNA: TGTGCCAGCAGCGCAGGGACTAACTCGGGCCTTGGAGGGTACTTC; CDR3: CASSAGTNSGLGGYF
V: TRBV12-1; D: NA; size: NA; J: TRBJ2-4; DNA: TGTGCCAGCAGCTTTGGGGCAGAAGTAGCCAAAAACATTCAGTACTTC; CDR3: CASSFGAEVAKNIQYF
V: TRBV6-1; D: TRBD1; size: NA; J: TRBJ2-7; DNA: TGTGCCAGCAGTCTCCCCAGGACAGGGGCCTACGAGCAGTACTTC; CDR3: CASSLPRTGAYEQYF
V: TRBV5-6; D: NA; size: NA; J: TRBJ1-1; DNA: TGTGCCAGCAGCACTATCACAGGGTGGGGGACTGAAGCTTTCTTT; CDR3: CASSTITGWGTEAFF
V: TRBV6-5; D: TRBD2; size: NA; J: TRBJ2-2; DNA: TGTGCCAGCAGTTGGGGACTAGCGGGGGGAGCCGGGGAGCTGTTTTTT; CDR3: CASSWGLAGGAGELFF
V: TRBV7-6; D: NA; size: NA; J: TRBJ2-3; DNA: TGTGCCAGCAGCTTAGTGCGGAGGGATACGCAGTATTTT; CDR3: CASSLVRRDTQYF
V: TRBV4-3; D: NA; size: few; J: TRBJ1-4; DNA: TGCGCCAGCAGCCCTGGGGGCAGGTCGGAAAAACTGTTTTTT; CDR3: CASSPGGRSEKLFF
V: TRBV4-1; D: NA; size: NA; J: TRBJ2-5; DNA: TGCGCCAGCAGCCAACTAGTAGGTCAAGAGACCCAGTACTTC; CDR3: CASSQLVGQETQYF
V: TRBV5-1; D: NA; size: NA; J: TRBJ2-3; DNA: TGCGCCAGCAGCTTGGACGCAGGGTCTTCTAGCACAGATACGCAGTATTTT; CDR3: CASSLDAGSSSTDTQYF
V: TRBV10-1; D: TRBD2; size: NA; J: TRBJ2-1; DNA: TGCGCCAGCAGTACCCGACTAGCGGGGTACAATGAGCAGTTCTTC; CDR3: CASSTRLAGYNEQFF
V: TRBV15; D: NA; size: NA; J: TRBJ2-2; DNA: TGTGCCACCAGCACCAGGTCCCCGTCGCGCACCGGGGAGCTGTTTTTT; CDR3: CATSTRSPSRTGELFF
V: TRBV18; D: NA; size: few; J: TRBJ1-3; DNA: TGTGCCAGCTCACCTGAACTCTCTGGAAACACCATATATTTT; CDR3: CASSPELSGNTIYF
V: TRBV4-3; D: NA; size: NA; J: TRBJ1-2; DNA: TGCGCCAGCAGCCAAGACCGGACAGTCGCCAACTATGGCTACACCTTC; CDR3: CASSQDRTVANYGYTF
V: TRBV18; D: NA; size: NA; J: TRBJ2-5; DNA: TGTGCCAGCTCACCGGAAACCAGGGGAGAGCAGTACTTC; CDR3: CASSPETRGEQYF
V: TRBV5-4; D: NA; size: NA; J: TRBJ1-1; DNA: TGCGCCAGCAGCCAAGATTGGAGGGTGGTGAACACTGAAGCTTTCTTT; CDR3: CASSQDWRVVNTEAFF
V: TRBV5-1; D: TRBD1; size: NA; J: TRBJ1-1; DNA: TGCGCCAGCAGCTTGGCCGGGCCAGGGGGTGGCACTGAAGCTTTCTTT; CDR3: CASSLAGPGGGTEAFF
V: TRBV19; D: NA; size: NA; J: TRBJ1-1; DNA: TGTGCCAGTAGTTTTAGGGGGGGAAACACTGAAGCTTTCTTT; CDR3: CASSFRGGNTEAFF
V: TRBV4-2; D: NA; size: NA; J: TRBJ1-1; DNA: TGTGCCAGCAGCATGAGGGGGGGGAACACTGAAGCTTTCTTT; CDR3: CASSMRGGNTEAFF
V: TRBV15; D: TRBD1; size: NA; J: TRBJ2-3; DNA: TGTGCCACCAGCACCTCGGGACAGGCCACAGATACGCAGTATTTT; CDR3: CATSTSGQATDTQYF
V: TRBV29-1; D: TRBD2; size: few; J: TRBJ2-1; DNA: TGCAGCGTTGAAGAACGGGGGGGCCTCGATGAGCAGTTCTTC; CDR3: CSVEERGGLDEQFF
V: TRBV19; D: NA; size: NA; J: TRBJ1-2; DNA: TGTGCCAGTAGTATATCGTCAGGGGCCCATTTGATCTATGGCTACACCTTC; CDR3: CASSISSGAHLIYGYTF
V: TRBV7-6; D: TRBD1; size: NA; J: TRBJ2-2; DNA: TGTGCCAGCAGCTTAAGGGCCGGGACAGTCACCGGGGAGCTGTTTTTT; CDR3: CASSLRAGTVTGELFF
V: TRBV12-5; D: NA; size: NA; J: TRBJ1-1; DNA: TGTGCTAGTGGTTTGCCACATCCCACGCCGGGACACCAGGTTGGTTCGGCTTTCTTT; CDR3: CASGLPHPTPGHQVGSAFF
V: TRBV5-1; D: NA; size: once; J: TRBJ1-5; DNA: TGCGCCAGCAGCTTGGGGTTAAGAGAGGGCAATCAGCCCCAGCATTTT; CDR3: CASSLGLREGNQPQHF
V: TRBV11-3; D: TRBD2; size: NA; J: TRBJ2-1; DNA: TGTGCCAGCAGCGGCACCAGCGGGGGGGCCGGAAATGAGCAGTTCTTC; CDR3: CASSGTSGGAGNEQFF
V: TRBV4-3; D: NA; size: once; J: TRBJ2-7; DNA: TGCGCCAGCAGCCTCTTTGGGCGGGACGGCTCCTACGAGCAGTACTTC; CDR3: CASSLFGRDGSYEQYF
V: TRBV11-3; D: NA; size: NA; J: TRBJ2-2; DNA: TGTGCCAGCAGCCGTTCCGGCGGGGCGAACACCGGGGAGCTGTTTTTT; CDR3: CASSRSGGANTGELFF
V: TRBV6-6; D: NA; size: NA; J: TRBJ2-3; DNA: TGTGCCAGCATCGAAGGGTCCCTTACTAGCTCCGATACGCAGTATTTT; CDR3: CASIEGSLTSSDTQYF
V: TRBV2; D: TRBD1; size: few; J: TRBJ2-7; DNA: TGTGCCAGCAATTTCCCGGGACAGGACGCCTACGAGCAGTACTTC; CDR3: CASNFPGQDAYEQYF
V: TRBV6-6; D: TRBD1; size: NA; J: TRBJ2-4; DNA: TGTGCCAGCAGCCCCTGGGACAGGGGAGGTGAGAACATTCAGTACTTC; CDR3: CASSPWDRGGENIQYF
V: TRBV2; D: NA; size: NA; J: TRBJ1-4; DNA: TGTGCCAGCAGTGTGTCTCAGACAACTAATGAAAAACTGTTTTTT; CDR3: CASSVSQTTNEKLFF
V: TRBV19; D: TRBD1; size: NA; J: TRBJ2-6; DNA: TGTGCCAGTAGTATAGAGGACAGGACAACTGGGGCCAACGTCCTGACTTTC; CDR3: CASSIEDRTTGANVLTF
V: TRBV6-6; D: NA; size: NA; J: TRBJ1-1; DNA: TGTGCCATCCAAGGGGGTTCTGTCTCGGCTGAAGCTTTCTTT; CDR3: CAIQGGSVSAEAFF
V: TRBV9; D: NA; size: NA; J: TRBJ2-7; DNA: TGTGCCAGCAGCGTAGGGGGGCCGGGGATCTACGAGCAGTACTTC; CDR3: CASSVGGPGIYEQYF
V: TRBV4-3; D: TRBD2; size: few; J: TRBJ2-3; DNA: TGCGCCAGCAGCCAAGGGACTAGCGGGGGGCGATTCGATACAGATACGCAGTATTTT; CDR3: CASSQGTSGGRFDTDTQYF
V: TRBV4-1; D: TRBD1; size: few; J: TRBJ2-1; DNA: TGCGCCAGCAGCCAAGAACGACAGGGAAATGAGCAGTTCTTC; CDR3: CASSQERQGNEQFF
V: TRBV7-9; D: TRBD1; size: NA; J: TRBJ1-4; DNA: TGTGCCAGCAGCTTAGAGTTGGGACAGCGTAATGAAAAACTGTTTTTT; CDR3: CASSLELGQRNEKLFF
V: TRBV6-5; D: TRBD1; size: NA; J: TRBJ2-7; DNA: TGTGCCAGCAGTTACTCGGGGGGACAGGTAACCTACGAGCAGTACTTC; CDR3: CASSYSGGQVTYEQYF